The rows below give T cell receptor beta chains drawn from one sample of a study of T cell repertoires in cytomegalovirus infection. One entry per CDR3 protein results from TCRdb running MiXCR on the reads. The top ten clones hold 8% of a sample with nearly 650,000 distinct CDR3 sequences, 20% to 25% of them seen once. Sequences were obtained from CD8+ T cells from PBMCs. The receptors were gathered from a human donor in good health (CMV status not recorded). Some clones in this sample may be carry-over from other donors' samples. CDR3s include the opening cysteine and the closing phenylalanine or tryptophan. The order of the fields is V gene, CDR3 length, clone size, D gene, J gene, CDR3 DNA, CDR3 protein. D genes are given only for firm matches. Clone size is given for some rows only: seen once, a few or many times, or a class if the clone is expanded.

>TRBV14|19|.|.|TRBJ1-5
TGTGCCAGCAGCCAAGATAGGCCGACCGGGGTGGCGGAGGATCAGCCCCAGCATTTT
CASSQDRPTGVAEDQPQHF
>TRBV11-3|16|once|.|TRBJ2-1
TGTGCCAGCAGCCGCCTATGCAGGAATGTAAGATTTGAGCAGTTCTTC
CASSRLCRNVRFEQFF
>TRBV20-1|14|few|TRBD1|TRBJ2-3
TGCAGTGCTACAGGGGACAGCAGCACAGATACGCAGTATTTT
CSATGDSSTDTQYF
>TRBV2|12|.|.|TRBJ2-5
TGTGCCAGCACGGGCAGCCAAGAGACCCAGTACTTC
CASTGSQETQYF
>TRBV4-1|16|.|.|TRBJ2-1
TGCGCCAGCAGCGTCGCCGGGACCCCTGGCGTGGATGAGCAGTTCTTC
CASSVAGTPGVDEQFF
>TRBV20-1|11|.|.|TRBJ1-1
TGCAGTGCCCCAGGACGGGGGGTAGCTTTCTTT
CSAPGRGVAFF
>TRBV10-3|14|.|TRBD1|TRBJ1-2
TGTGCCCTATTGAGGACAGGAACTAACTATGGCTACACCTTC
CALLRTGTNYGYTF
>TRBV28|16|many|TRBD1|TRBJ1-6
TGTGCCAGCAGCTACACAGGGGGCGCAAATAATTCACCCCTCCACTTT
CASSYTGGANNSPLHF
>TRBV7-6|18|many|TRBD1|TRBJ2-5
TGTGCCAGCAGCTCACCGGGACAGGGGGCGCGGATCGAAGAGACCCAGTACTTC
CASSSPGQGARIEETQYF
>TRBV20-1|17|few|TRBD2|TRBJ2-2
TGCAGTGCCAGAGAGAGTCCCCAGCGGGGGGGCATCGGGGAGCTGTTTTTT
CSARESPQRGGIGELFF
>TRBV12-3/TRBV12-4|14|many|.|TRBJ2-3
TGTGCCAGCAGTTTTCTCAGGTTAGGAGATACGCAGTATTTT
CASSFLRLGDTQYF
>TRBV2|11|.|.|TRBJ2-3
TGTGCCAGCGGAGGCCGAGATACGCAGTATTTT
CASGGRDTQYF
>TRBV3-1|14|.|TRBD2|TRBJ2-1
TGTGCCAGCAGCCGTAGCGGGGGGGACCATGAGCAGTTCTTC
CASSRSGGDHEQFF
>TRBV6-2/TRBV6-3|17|few|TRBD2|TRBJ2-2
TGTGCCAGCACTGGACTAGCGGGGGGGCTCAACACCGGGGAGCTGTTTTTT
CASTGLAGGLNTGELFF
>TRBV7-2|15|many|.|TRBJ2-1
TGTGCCAGCAGCACCCTCGGGGGGCCCTACAATGAGCAGTTCTTC
CASSTLGGPYNEQFF
>TRBV7-9|14|.|.|TRBJ1-5
TGTGCCAGCAGCTTAGACGTAGGCGGGCAGCCCCAGCATTTT
CASSLDVGGQPQHF
>TRBV10-2|13|.|.|TRBJ2-7
TGCGCCAGCATTCTAGGTTGGGGCTACGAGCAGTACTTC
CASILGWGYEQYF
>TRBV20-1|14|.|.|TRBJ1-3
TGCAGTGCTACCTTGTCGGCGTCTGGAAACACCATATATTTT
CSATLSASGNTIYF
>TRBV28|15|few|.|TRBJ2-1
TGTGCCAGCAGTTCCGATCCGGACCCTCACAATGAGCAGTTCTTC
CASSSDPDPHNEQFF
>TRBV29-1|15|.|TRBD2|TRBJ2-3
TGCAGCGTTTGGTGGGCGGGGGGGCAGGCAGATACGCAGTATTTT
CSVWWAGGQADTQYF
>TRBV27|13|few|.|TRBJ2-2
TGTGCCAGCATCCACACGAACACCGGGGAGCTGTTTTTT
CASIHTNTGELFF
>TRBV28|14|.|TRBD1|TRBJ1-2
TGTGCCACTAAAGTGGACAGGGTTCTATATGGCTACACCTTC
CATKVDRVLYGYTF
>TRBV7-2|17|many|.|TRBJ2-5
TGTGCCAGCAGCCAGCTTACAAGGGCGGTAGGGAAAGAGACCCAGTACTTC
CASSQLTRAVGKETQYF
>TRBV7-9|16|many|TRBD1|TRBJ2-7
TGTGCCAGCAGCTCCCCAGCGGGACAGGGAACCTACGAGCAGTACTTC
CASSSPAGQGTYEQYF
>TRBV12-3/TRBV12-4|16|few|TRBD2|TRBJ2-7
TGTGCCAGCAGTTTAGCCAAAGGACTAGCGGCCTACGAGCAGTACTTC
CASSLAKGLAAYEQYF
>TRBV6-2/TRBV6-3|18|few|TRBD1|TRBJ2-6
TGTGCCAGCGGATTCCGGGACAGGAAGACCTCTGGGGCCAACGTCCTGACTTTC
CASGFRDRKTSGANVLTF
>TRBV29-1|18|few|.|TRBJ2-3
TGCAGCGCCTCCCGAATGGCGGGGAGACTGGGTCCTGGAGATACGCAGTATTTT
CSASRMAGRLGPGDTQYF
>TRBV5-4|18|.|.|TRBJ1-6
TGTGCCAGCAGCTTGGAGAACAGGGTAGGGTGGTTAGGTTCACCCCTCCACTTT
CASSLENRVGWLGSPLHF
>TRBV2|15|.|TRBD1|TRBJ1-1
TGTGCCAGCAGTGACGGGGTAGGGGGCGATGGTGAAGCTTTCTTT
CASSDGVGGDGEAFF
>TRBV12-5|13|.|.|TRBJ1-2
TGTGCTAGTGGTTTGGGGACCCCCCATGGCTACACCTTC
CASGLGTPHGYTF
>TRBV19|15|many|TRBD1|TRBJ1-1
TGTGCCAGTAGTATCTTTTACAGGGGCGCAGAAGAAGCTTTCTTT
CASSIFYRGAEEAFF
>TRBV7-4|14|.|.|TRBJ2-7
TGTGCCAGCAGCAGAGCGACAAGAACCTACGAGCAGTACTTC
CASSRATRTYEQYF
>TRBV7-6|12|many|.|TRBJ2-3
TGTGCCAGCAGCTCATCCTTAGATACGCAGTATTTT
CASSSSLDTQYF
>TRBV14|15|.|TRBD1|TRBJ1-6
TGTGCCAGCAGCCAAGAGGGACAGCGTAATTCACCCCTCCACTTT
CASSQEGQRNSPLHF
>TRBV27|16|.|.|TRBJ2-1
TGTGCCAGCATCTCACACTTCGGGGGTTCAGGGTATGAGCAGTTCTTC
CASISHFGGSGYEQFF
>TRBV29-1|13|.|.|TRBJ2-7
TGCAGCGTTGAAGATGGCAGCTCCTACGAGCAGTACTTC
CSVEDGSSYEQYF
>TRBV20-1|14|few|.|TRBJ2-5
TGCAGTGCAAGTTTGGAGGGGGCCGGGGAGACCCAGTACTTC
CSASLEGAGETQYF
>TRBV2|14|few|TRBD1|TRBJ2-7
TGTGCCACTCTCCGGGACAGGGAGGTCGGCGAGCAGTACTTC
CATLRDREVGEQYF
>TRBV2|15|.|.|TRBJ2-7
TGTGCCAGCAAATTACCAGGGGAAGTACCCTACGAGCAGTACTTC
CASKLPGEVPYEQYF
>TRBV6-6|14|few|.|TRBJ1-4
TGTGCCAGCAAAGGGGACCGGAAGGGGGAAAAACTGTTTTTT
CASKGDRKGEKLFF
>TRBV18|14|.|TRBD1|TRBJ1-1
TGTGCCAGCTCACCACTGGGGACAGTTCCTGAAGCTTTCTTT
CASSPLGTVPEAFF
>TRBV28|14|.|.|TRBJ1-5
TGTGCCAGCAGTTCCTTGGCGGGGAATCAGCCCCAGCATTTT
CASSSLAGNQPQHF
>TRBV7-2|17|few|.|TRBJ2-1
TGTGCCAGCAGCTTAGCCTACAGGGGGGGACCCTACAATGAGCAGTTCTTC
CASSLAYRGGPYNEQFF
>TRBV7-9|17|few|.|TRBJ1-2
TGTGCCAGCAGCTCCGGGACACCGACATCGGGACCCTATGGCTACACCTTC
CASSSGTPTSGPYGYTF
>TRBV9|16|.|.|TRBJ2-5
TGTGCCAGCAGCCCTAGGAGCGGGTGGTACCAAGAGACCCAGTACTTC
CASSPRSGWYQETQYF